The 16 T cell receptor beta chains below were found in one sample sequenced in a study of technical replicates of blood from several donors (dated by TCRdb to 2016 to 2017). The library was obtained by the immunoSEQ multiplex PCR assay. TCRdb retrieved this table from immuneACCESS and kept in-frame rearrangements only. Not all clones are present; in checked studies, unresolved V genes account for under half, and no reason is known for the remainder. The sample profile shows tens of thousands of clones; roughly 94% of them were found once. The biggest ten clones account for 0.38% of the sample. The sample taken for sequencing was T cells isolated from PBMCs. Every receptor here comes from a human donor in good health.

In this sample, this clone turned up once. The CDR3 sequence: CASSDRPGPYTQYF. The CDR3 nucleotides read TGCGCCAGCAGCGACAGACCCGGACCCTATACGCAGTATTTT. The rearrangement joins TRBV5-1 to TRBJ2-3, with D perhaps matching TRBD1 (5 bases). Looked up from germline, CDR1 is SGHRS and CDR2 is YFSETQ. The V gene lost 4 bases and the J gene lost 7 bases, with 16 bases spanning the gap. This CDR3 contains 14 residues.

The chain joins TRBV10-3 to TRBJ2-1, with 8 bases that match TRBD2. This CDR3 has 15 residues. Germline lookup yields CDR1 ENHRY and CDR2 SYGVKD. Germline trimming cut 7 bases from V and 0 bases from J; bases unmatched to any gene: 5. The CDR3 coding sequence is TGTGCCATCAACCCCCGGGAGGGCTCCTACAATGAGCAGTTCTTC. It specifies CAINPREGSYNEQFF.

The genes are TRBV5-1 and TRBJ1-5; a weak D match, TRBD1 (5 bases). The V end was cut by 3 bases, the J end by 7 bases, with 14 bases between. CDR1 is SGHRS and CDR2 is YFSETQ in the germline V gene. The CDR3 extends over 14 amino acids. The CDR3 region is CASSYDSLEQPQHF. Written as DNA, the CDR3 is TGCGCCAGCAGCTACGACAGTCTTGAACAGCCCCAGCATTTT.

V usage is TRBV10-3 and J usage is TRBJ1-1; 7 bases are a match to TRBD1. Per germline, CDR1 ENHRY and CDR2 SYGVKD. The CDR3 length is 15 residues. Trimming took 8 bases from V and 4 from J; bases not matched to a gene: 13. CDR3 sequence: CAIQTGREVGTEAFF. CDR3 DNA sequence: TGTGCCATCCAGACAGGGCGAGAGGTGGGCACTGAAGCTTTCTTT.

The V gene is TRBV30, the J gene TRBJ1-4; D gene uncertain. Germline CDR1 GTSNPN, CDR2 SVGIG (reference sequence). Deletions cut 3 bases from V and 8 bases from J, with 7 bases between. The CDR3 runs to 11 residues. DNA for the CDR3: TGTGCCTGGAGGGCCACCGAAAAACTGTTTTTT. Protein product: CAWRATEKLFF.

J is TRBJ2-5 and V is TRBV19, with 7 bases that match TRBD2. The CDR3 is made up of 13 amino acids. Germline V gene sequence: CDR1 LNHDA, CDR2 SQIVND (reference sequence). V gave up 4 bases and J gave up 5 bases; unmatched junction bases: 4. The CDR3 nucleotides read TGTGCCAGTAGTAACCAGGGAGGGGAGACCCAGTACTTC. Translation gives CASSNQGGETQYF.

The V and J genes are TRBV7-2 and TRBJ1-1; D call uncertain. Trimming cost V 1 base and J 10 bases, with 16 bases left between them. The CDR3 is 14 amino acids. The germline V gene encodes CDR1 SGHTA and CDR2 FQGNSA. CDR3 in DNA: TGTGCCAGCAGCTTAGAGGGAGCCTGGGTCGGAGCTTTCTTT. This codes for CASSLEGAWVGAFF.

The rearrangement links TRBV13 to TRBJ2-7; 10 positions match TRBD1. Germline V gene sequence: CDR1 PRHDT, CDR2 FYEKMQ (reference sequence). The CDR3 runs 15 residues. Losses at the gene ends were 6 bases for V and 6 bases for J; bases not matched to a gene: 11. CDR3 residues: CASSYMTGGMVEQYF. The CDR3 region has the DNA TGTGCCAGCAGTTATATGACAGGGGGCATGGTCGAGCAGTACTTC.

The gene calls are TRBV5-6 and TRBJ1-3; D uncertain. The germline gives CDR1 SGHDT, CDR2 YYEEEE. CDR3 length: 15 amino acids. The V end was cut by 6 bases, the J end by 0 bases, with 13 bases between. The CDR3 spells CASTSIPNSGNTIYF. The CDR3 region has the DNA TGTGCCAGCACCTCCATCCCTAACTCTGGAAACACCATATATTTT.

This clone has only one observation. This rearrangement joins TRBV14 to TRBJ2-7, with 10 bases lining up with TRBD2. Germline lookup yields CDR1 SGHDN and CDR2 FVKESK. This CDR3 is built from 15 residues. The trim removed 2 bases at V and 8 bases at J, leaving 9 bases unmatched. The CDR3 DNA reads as TGTGCCAGCAGCCAAATGGCACTAGCGGGGCCCAAGCAGTACTTC. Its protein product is CASSQMALAGPKQYF.

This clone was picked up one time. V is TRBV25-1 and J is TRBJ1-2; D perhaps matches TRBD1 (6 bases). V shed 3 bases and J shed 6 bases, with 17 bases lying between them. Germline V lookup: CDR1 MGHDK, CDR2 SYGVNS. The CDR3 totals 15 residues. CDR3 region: CASSEVRDTKHGYTF. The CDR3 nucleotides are TGTGCCAGCAGTGAGGTTCGGGACACCAAACATGGCTACACCTTC.

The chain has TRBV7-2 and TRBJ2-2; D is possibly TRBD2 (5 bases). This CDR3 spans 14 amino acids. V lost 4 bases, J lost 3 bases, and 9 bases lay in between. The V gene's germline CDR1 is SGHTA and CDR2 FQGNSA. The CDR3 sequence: CASSSRDYTGELFF. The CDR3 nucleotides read TGTGCCAGCAGCTCCCGGGATTACACCGGGGAGCTGTTTTTT.

The CDR3 DNA sequence: TGTGCCAGCAGCGTAGACTCAGGCTCTGGAAACACCATATATTTT. Protein: CASSVDSGSGNTIYF. This chain connects TRBV9 to TRBJ1-3; D is undetermined. This CDR3 is built from 15 residues. Trimming shortened V by 0 bases and J by 0 bases, and 7 bases separated the two germline ends. Germline assignment: CDR1 SGDLS and CDR2 YYNGEE. The full variable domain, in which reference TRBV9 and TRBJ1-3 provide the parts outside the CDR3, is DSGVTQTPKHLITATGQRVTLRCSPRSGDLSVYWYQQSLDQGLQFLIQYYNGEERAKGNILERFSAQQFPDLHSELNLSSLELGDSALYFCASSVDSGSGNTIYFGEGSWLTVV.

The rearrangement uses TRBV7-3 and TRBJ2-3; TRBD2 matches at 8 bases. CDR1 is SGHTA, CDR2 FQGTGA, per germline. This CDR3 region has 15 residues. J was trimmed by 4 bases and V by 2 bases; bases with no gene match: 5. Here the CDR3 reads CASSLVGRASDTQYF. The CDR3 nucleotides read TGTGCCAGCAGCTTAGTCGGGAGGGCCTCAGATACGCAGTATTTT.

For the CDR3, the DNA is TGTGCCAGCAGTTTGAGGGTGGGAGGCTCCTACGAGCAGTACTTC. This translates into CASSLRVGGSYEQYF. This chain joins TRBV27 and TRBJ2-7, with a weak D call TRBD2 (6 bases). This CDR3 has 15 amino acids. The germline V gene has CDR1 MNHEY and CDR2 SMNVEV (reference sequence). The V and J ends lost 3 bases and 0 bases respectively, with 12 bases between them.

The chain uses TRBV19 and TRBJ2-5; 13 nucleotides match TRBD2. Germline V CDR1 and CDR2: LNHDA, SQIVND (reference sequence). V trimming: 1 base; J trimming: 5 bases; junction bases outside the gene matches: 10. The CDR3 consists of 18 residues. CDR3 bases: TGTGCCAGTAGTATAGGGACTAGCGGGAGAGGGTTCAAGGAGACCCAGTACTTC. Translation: CASSIGTSGRGFKETQYF.